These 21 T cell receptor beta chains were all obtained from the same sample, sequenced in a study of CD8+ T cells in alopecia areata. Treatment: oral pan-JAK inhibitor, 5-10 mg twice daily. After isolation, RNA underwent reverse transcription to generate cDNA as the sequencing template. Measured with immunoSEQ multiplex PCR; TCRdb has only the in-frame clones, and not every one. Here the sample spans over 85,000 clones, approximately 60% being singletons. The sequencing here drew on CD8+ T cells sorted from blood, taken at week 4, from a patient treated with tofacitinib. These receptors were collected from a human donor with alopecia areata.

This clone was detected only a few times. The chain combines TRBV19 with TRBJ2-1, with 12 positions matching TRBD2. CDR3 length equals 15 residues. Germline V gives CDR1 LNHDA, CDR2 SQIVND (reference sequence). With 7 bases clipped from V and 8 bases from J, the junction kept 9 bases outside the gene matches. Written as DNA, the CDR3 is TGTGCCAGTAACCTACTAGCGGGAGGTATCGATGAGCAGTTCTTC. It specifies CASNLLAGGIDEQFF.

J is TRBJ1-4 and V is TRBV29-1; 8 positions match TRBD1. Germline CDR1 and CDR2: SQVTM and ANQGSEA. V lost 0 bases to trimming and J lost 7 bases; unmatched junction nucleotides: 7. The CDR3 loop spans 15 amino acids. The CDR3 reads CSVEDPRTGSEKLFF. DNA for the CDR3: TGCAGCGTTGAAGATCCGAGGACAGGGAGTGAAAAACTGTTTTTT. Filled out from reference TRBV29-1 and TRBJ1-4, the complete variable domain reads SAVISQKPSRDICQRGTSLTIQCQVDSQVTMMFWYRQQPGQSLTLIATANQGSEATYESGFVIDKFPISRPNLTFSTLTVSNMSPEDSSIYLCSVEDPRTGSEKLFFGSGTQLSVL.

The CDR3 here is CASSLVAGGPYNEQFF. The CDR3 nucleotides read TGTGCCAGCAGCTTAGTTGCGGGAGGGCCCTACAATGAGCAGTTCTTC. This rearrangement joins TRBV13 to TRBJ2-1, with 9 bases matching TRBD2. Germline CDR1 reads PRHDT; CDR2 reads FYEKMQ (reference sequence). CDR3 length: 16 amino acids. After removal of 1 base from V and 2 bases from J, the junction contained 3 bases not matched to a gene.

V gene TRBV27 combines with J gene TRBJ2-1, with 9 bases lining up with TRBD2. Germline V gene data show CDR1 as MNHEY and CDR2 as SMNVEV (reference sequence). The J segment lost 6 bases and the V segment lost 6 bases, leaving 6 bases of the junction unmatched. The CDR3 consists of 14 residues. CDR3 protein: CASRTAGGPNEQFF. The DNA for the CDR3 is TGTGCCAGCAGGACGGCGGGAGGGCCCAATGAGCAGTTCTTC.

J is TRBJ2-3 and V is TRBV5-1; D remains ambiguous. The CDR3 covers 12 residues. CDR1 is SGHRS and CDR2 is YFSETQ in the germline V gene. Trimming took 5 bases from V and 10 from J, leaving 14 bases between them. The CDR3 DNA sequence: TGCGCCAGCAGTCCAGGCCCCCTCGCGCAGTATTTT. It encodes CASSPGPLAQYF. The full variable domain, completed using reference TRBV5-1 and TRBJ2-3, is KAGVTQTPRYLIKTRGQQVTLSCSPISGHRSVSWYQQTPGQGLQFLFEYFSETQRNKGNFPGRFSGRQFSNSRSEMNVSTLELGDSALYLCASSPGPLAQYFGPGTRLTVL.

This clone was recorded only once. The chain is built from TRBV7-9 and TRBJ1-6; D not resolved. V was cut by 7 bases and J by 8 bases, with 12 bases left in between. This CDR3 has 13 residues. Germline CDR1 SEHNR, CDR2 FQNEAQ (reference sequence). CDR3 protein: CASTRTEDSPLHF. Here the CDR3 DNA reads TGTGCCAGCACCCGTACGGAAGATTCACCCCTCCACTTT.

The CDR3 bases are TGTGCCAGCAGCTTTGCGGCCGGGGACGGGACCGGAGGCTACACCTTC. Translated: CASSFAAGDGTGGYTF. The chain links TRBV7-2 to TRBJ1-2, with D perhaps TRBD1 (5 bases). CDR1 SGHTA and CDR2 FQGNSA come from the germline V gene. Trimming removed 3 bases from V and 8 bases from J, with 22 bases in between. This CDR3 has 16 residues.

The V gene is TRBV29-1, the J gene TRBJ1-1, with 10 bases that match TRBD1. The CDR3 covers 13 residues. V lost 4 bases, J lost 6 bases, and 5 bases stayed unmatched. Looked up from germline, CDR1 is SQVTM and CDR2 is ANQGSEA. Written as DNA, the CDR3 is TGCAGCGTTGGGGGACAGGGGTCACCTGAAGCTTTCTTT. Translation: CSVGGQGSPEAFF.

V usage is TRBV21-1 and J usage is TRBJ2-7; the table gives TRBD2 as D, unverified against the DNA. TRBV21-1 is tagged as a pseudogene. CDR3 length equals 19 residues. The CDR3 here is CASSKEKPGLGSRGYEQYF. CDR3 DNA: TGTGCCAGCAGCAAAGAAAAACCCGGTTTGGGCAGTCGGGGTTACGAGCAGTACTTC.

Only a few counts were recorded for this clone. The chain has TRBV29-1 and TRBJ2-3; no clear D gene. V was cut by 6 bases and J by 3 bases, with 7 bases left in between. This CDR3 region has 11 residues. CDR1 is SQVTM and CDR2 is ANQGSEA in the germline V gene. The CDR3 DNA follows: TGCAGCGTAAGTTGGACAGATACGCAGTATTTT. Its translation is CSVSWTDTQYF.

CDR3 sequence reads: CASRSGGPNNEQFF. Here the CDR3 DNA reads TGTGCCAGCAGGAGCGGGGGCCCCAACAATGAGCAGTTCTTC. The chain employs TRBV7-9 and TRBJ2-1, with TRBD2 matching over 8 bases. Germline-derived CDR1 and CDR2 are SEHNR and FQNEAQ (reference sequence). The CDR3 length is 14 residues. J was trimmed by 5 bases and V by 6 bases; bases with no gene match: 6. Complete variable domain (other parts from reference TRBV7-9 and TRBJ2-1): DTGVSQNPRHKITKRGQNVTFRCDPISEHNRLYWYRQTLGQGPEFLTYFQNEAQLEKSRLLSDRFSAERPKGSFSTLEIQRTEQGDSAMYLCASRSGGPNNEQFFGPGTRLTVL.

The gene calls are TRBV27 and TRBJ1-5; no definite D call. The CDR3 runs to 14 residues. Trimming removed 6 bases at V and 1 base at J, with 10 bases between. Looked up from germline, CDR1 is MNHEY and CDR2 is SMNVEV (reference sequence). For the CDR3, the DNA is TGTGCCAGCAGCCCCGCCAAAAGCAATCAGCCCCAGCATTTT. Amino acids: CASSPAKSNQPQHF.

The chain combines TRBV4-3 with TRBJ2-4, with 9 bases matching TRBD1. Germline CDR1 and CDR2: LGHNA and YSLEER. This CDR3 has 15 amino acids. Trimming removed 0 bases from V and 7 bases from J; junction bases left unmatched: 4. The CDR3 DNA reads as TGCGCCAGCAGCCAAGATCGACAGGGGGGGAACATTCAGTACTTC. Translation gives CASSQDRQGGNIQYF.

CDR3 amino acids: CASSLPGQLNEQFF. CDR3 in DNA: TGTGCCAGTAGTCTCCCGGGACAGCTCAATGAGCAGTTCTTC. The rearrangement joins TRBV19 to TRBJ2-1, with 7 bases that match TRBD1. This CDR3 spans 14 amino acids. From germline, CDR1 is LNHDA and CDR2 SQIVND (reference sequence). J was trimmed by 6 bases and V by 5 bases; bases with no gene match: 7.

V usage is TRBV5-6 and J usage is TRBJ1-1, with TRBD1 identical over 8 bases. J gave up 2 bases and V 4 bases, and 7 bases lay outside the gene matches. Germline CDR1 is SGHDT and CDR2 is YYEEEE. The CDR3 loop spans 15 amino acids. Here the CDR3 DNA reads TGTGCCAGCAGCCTGAGGGACAGGAGTAACACTGAAGCTTTCTTT. This gives the protein CASSLRDRSNTEAFF.

The chain has TRBV27 and TRBJ2-3, with D perhaps assigned TRBD1 or TRBD2 (5 bases each). V lost 7 bases and J 0 bases, leaving 14 bases between the germline ends. This CDR3 spans 15 amino acids. Germline CDR1 reads MNHEY; CDR2 reads SMNVEV (reference sequence). The CDR3 is CASTVGTPSTDTQYF. In nucleotides, the CDR3 is TGTGCCAGCACCGTCGGGACCCCGAGCACAGATACGCAGTATTTT.

The V call is TRBV14, the J call TRBJ2-3; perhaps TRBD2 as D (6 bases). The CDR3 covers 17 residues. CDR1 SGHDN and CDR2 FVKESK come from the germline V gene. Between the trimmed V and J ends, which lost 1 base and 2 bases, there was a span of 16 bases. CDR3 sequence reads: CASSQAWAGRYTDTQYF. The CDR3, as DNA: TGTGCCAGCAGCCAAGCCTGGGCGGGACGATACACAGATACGCAGTATTTT.

The rearrangement joins TRBV28 to TRBJ2-1; D is undetermined. The CDR3 contains 16 residues. Trimming took 3 bases from V and 0 from J, leaving 12 bases between them. Germline-derived CDR1 and CDR2 are MDHEN and SYDVKM. CDR3 protein: CASSFRGVGSYNEQFF. The CDR3 DNA sequence: TGTGCCAGCAGTTTCCGTGGGGTCGGCTCCTACAATGAGCAGTTCTTC.

This clone has more than one count but fewer than ten. The genes are TRBV4-3 and TRBJ2-3; 9 bases agree with TRBD2. V gave up 8 bases and J gave up 1 base; unmatched junction bases: 4. The CDR3 extends over 14 amino acids. Per the germline V gene, CDR1 is LGHNA and CDR2 is YSLEER. The CDR3 bases are TGCGCCAGCGGTCAGCGGGGGGGCACAGATACGCAGTATTTT. Translated, it gives CASGQRGGTDTQYF.

V usage is TRBV7-9 and J usage is TRBJ2-3, with D tentatively TRBD1 (6 bases). Germline loops: CDR1 SEHNR, CDR2 FQNEAQ (reference sequence). Between the trimmed V and J ends, which lost 3 bases and 2 bases, there was a span of 18 bases. The CDR3 contains 17 residues. CDR3 region: CASSFAPGQALTDTQYF. Written as DNA, the CDR3 is TGTGCCAGCAGCTTCGCCCCGGGACAAGCCCTCACAGATACGCAGTATTTT. Full variable domain (remainder filled in from reference TRBV7-9 and TRBJ2-3): DTGVSQNPRHKITKRGQNVTFRCDPISEHNRLYWYRQTLGQGPEFLTYFQNEAQLEKSRLLSDRFSAERPKGSFSTLEIQRTEQGDSAMYLCASSFAPGQALTDTQYFGPGTRLTVL.

The genes are TRBV6-6 and TRBJ2-2; TRBD2 might be the D (7 bases). V was shortened by 2 bases and J by 6 bases, with 16 bases between the two germline ends. The CDR3 extends over 16 amino acids. Germline V gene data show CDR1 as MNHNY and CDR2 as SVGAGI (reference sequence). The CDR3 region is CASSYPWGGQAGELFF. The CDR3 nucleotides are TGTGCCAGCAGTTACCCGTGGGGGGGCCAAGCCGGGGAGCTGTTTTTT.